This TCR beta chain was sequenced during a study of T cell repertoires in cytomegalovirus infection. MiXCR, applied by TCRdb to the reads, yields one record per CDR3 protein. The profile shows hundreds of thousands of distinct CDR3 sequences, around a third of them singletons. Germline V lookup: CDR1 MNHEY, CDR2 SMNVEV (reference sequence). Trimming took 6 bases from V and 0 from J, leaving 8 bases between them. The CDR3 length is 14 residues. Regarding this clonotype: Its antigen is unknown.

This chain links TRBV27 with TRBJ2-2; D unresolved. This TCR derives from a human donor in good health (CMV status not recorded). Some clones in this sample may be carry-over from other donors' samples. The sample was cultured CD8+ T cells from PBMCs, taken from culture after CMV antigen stimulation. Here the CDR3 reads CASRPIANTGELFF. DNA for the CDR3: TGTGCCAGCAGACCTATCGCGAACACCGGGGAGCTGTTTTTT.